Presented here are 30 T cell receptor beta chains from one specimen sequenced in a study of OX40 agonist ivuxolimab in advanced cancers. Sequencing used immunoSEQ multiplex PCR; TCRdb keeps in-frame clones, though not all of them. The sample comprises roughly 45,000 clones, around 80% of which are singletons, and roughly 7% rests with the top ten. The material was CD4+ or CD8+ T cells sorted from blood, obtained in a trial of the OX40 agonist ivuxolimab. The receptors here all came from an adult with an advanced solid tumor such as melanoma, head and neck, liver or kidney cancer.

The rearrangement links TRBV18 to TRBJ1-5; D is ambiguous. The CDR3 is 15 amino acids. The V and J ends lost 4 bases and 1 base respectively, with 11 bases between them. Germline CDR1 and CDR2: KGHSH and LQKENI. CDR3 in amino acids: CASSLSTVSNQPQHF. The CDR3 DNA sequence: TGTGCCAGCTCACTTAGCACAGTAAGCAATCAGCCCCAGCATTTT.

The V and J genes are TRBV7-2 and TRBJ2-5, with 9 positions matching TRBD2. The germline V gene has CDR1 SGHTA and CDR2 FQGNSA. The CDR3 covers 15 residues. V trimming: 3 bases; J trimming: 4 bases; junction bases outside the gene matches: 6. For the CDR3, the DNA is TGTGCCAGCAGCTTCCAGGGCGGGGGGGGAGAGACCCAGTACTTC. It codes for CASSFQGGGGETQYF.

The CDR3 region is CASSLPGGRGYTEAFF. The CDR3, as DNA: TGCGCCAGCAGCCTACCGGGGGGGCGCGGGTACACTGAAGCTTTCTTT. The chain carries TRBV5-1 and TRBJ1-1, with D maybe TRBD1 (6 bases). Trimming shortened V by 4 bases and J by 3 bases, and 19 bases separated the two germline ends. The V gene's germline CDR1 is SGHRS and CDR2 YFSETQ. The CDR3 loop spans 16 amino acids.

The chain has TRBV7-8 and TRBJ2-3; TRBD2 matches 7 bases. V dropped 0 bases and J dropped 14; count of bases not matched to a gene: 5. The germline CDR1 and CDR2 sequences are SGHVS and FQNEAQ. The CDR3 has 12 amino acids. Written as DNA, the CDR3 is TGTGCCAGCAGCTTAGCGGGAGGGCTCAGGTATTTT. Protein sequence: CASSLAGGLRYF. Combining the CDR3 with reference TRBV7-8 and TRBJ2-3 gives the whole variable domain GAGVSQSPRYKVAKRGQDVALRCDPISGHVSLFWYQQALGQGPEFLTYFQNEAQLDKSGLPSDRFFAERPEGSVSTLKIQRTQQEDSAVYLCASSLAGGLRYFGPGTRLTVL.

This chain connects TRBV13 to TRBJ1-2, with 7 bases matching TRBD1. The CDR3 has 15 amino acids. J lost 1 base, V lost 2 bases, and 4 bases had no gene match. Germline values: CDR1 PRHDT, CDR2 FYEKMQ (reference sequence). CDR3 bases: TGTGCCAGCAGCTTAAGGGGGCAGATTAACTATGGCTACACCTTC. Amino acid sequence: CASSLRGQINYGYTF.

The table lists this clone with a few counts. The CDR3 DNA follows: TGTGCCAGCAGTCCCAGGCAGAGGGGGGCGTTCGGGGAGCTGTTTTTT. Amino acid sequence: CASSPRQRGAFGELFF. The chain couples TRBV27 to TRBJ2-2; either TRBD1 or TRBD2 may supply D (6 bases each). Germline CDR1 reads MNHEY; CDR2 reads SMNVEV (reference sequence). The V and J ends lost 5 bases and 7 bases respectively, with 20 bases between them. The CDR3 runs to 16 residues.

The rearrangement links TRBV11-2 to TRBJ2-3; D tentatively fits TRBD1 or TRBD2 (5 bases each). The germline V and J ends were trimmed by 6 bases and 4 bases, with 11 bases remaining between them. The CDR3 totals 13 residues. The germline V gene encodes CDR1 SGHAT and CDR2 FQNNGV. CDR3 protein: CASSPVGADTQYF. Here the CDR3 DNA reads TGTGCCAGCAGTCCGGTGGGGGCAGATACGCAGTATTTT.

This sequence joins TRBV19 and TRBJ1-2; 10 bases align to TRBD1. Losses at the gene ends were 5 bases for V and 6 bases for J; bases not matched to a gene: 12. There are 16 residues in the CDR3. Germline V lookup: CDR1 LNHDA, CDR2 SQIVND (reference sequence). The CDR3: CASSFTGTGALDGYTF. In DNA form, the CDR3 reads TGTGCCAGTAGTTTTACCGGGACAGGGGCGCTGGATGGCTACACCTTC.

The V gene is TRBV19, the J gene TRBJ2-3; tentative D call: TRBD1 (6 bases). Trimming took 3 bases from V and 4 from J, leaving 8 bases between them. This CDR3 is 13 amino acids long. Germline assignment: CDR1 LNHDA and CDR2 SQIVND (reference sequence). The CDR3 region is CASSIAGADTQYF. CDR3 coding DNA: TGTGCCAGTAGTATTGCAGGGGCAGATACGCAGTATTTT.

This sequence joins TRBV10-2 and TRBJ2-2, with D hard to call. The CDR3 is 14 amino acids. V was trimmed by 8 bases and J by 8 bases, leaving 18 bases between them. The V gene's germline CDR1 is WSHSY and CDR2 SAAADI. This CDR3 is CASLNPKGPGELFF. The CDR3 DNA sequence: TGCGCCAGCTTAAATCCTAAGGGCCCAGGGGAGCTGTTTTTT.

This chain joins TRBV27 and TRBJ1-2; D possibly corresponds to TRBD1 (6 bases). This CDR3 is 15 amino acids long. The V gene's germline CDR1 is MNHEY and CDR2 SMNVEV (reference sequence). V lost 3 bases to trimming and J lost 5 bases, with 16 bases between them. CDR3 sequence (DNA): TGTGCCAGCAGTTTTTCCAAAACAGGGTGGTATGGCTACACCTTC. Residues: CASSFSKTGWYGYTF.

The CDR3 is CASSLSASSQSSYNEQFF. CDR3 DNA: TGTGCCAGCAGCTTATCGGCTAGCTCACAGAGCTCCTACAATGAGCAGTTCTTC. This chain joins TRBV5-4 and TRBJ2-1; D possibly corresponds to TRBD2 (5 bases). CDR3 length equals 18 residues. From germline, CDR1 is SGHNT and CDR2 YYREEE (reference sequence). Trimming removed 2 bases at V and 0 bases at J, with 18 bases between.

The genes are TRBV14 and TRBJ2-3; no definite D call. CDR3 size: 14 residues. The germline V gene encodes CDR1 SGHDN and CDR2 FVKESK. The germline V and J ends were trimmed by 1 base and 4 bases, with 9 bases remaining between them. The CDR3 DNA follows: TGTGCCAGCAGCCAAGGAGGTTCGGCAGATACGCAGTATTTT. Protein sequence: CASSQGGSADTQYF.

J is TRBJ2-1 and V is TRBV7-2; D ambiguous. Germline V gene lookup returns CDR1 SGHTA and CDR2 FQGNSA. The CDR3 has 13 residues. The V end was cut by 7 bases, the J end by 9 bases, with 16 bases between. The CDR3 region has the DNA TGTGCCAGCACCCTACAAGCAGATCGTGAGCAGTTCTTC. It encodes CASTLQADREQFF.

This chain connects TRBV7-2 to TRBJ1-2; TRBD1 agrees at 9 bases. V dropped 6 bases and J dropped 9; count of bases not matched to a gene: 8. The germline CDR1 and CDR2 sequences are SGHTA and FQGNSA. The CDR3 runs 13 residues. In DNA, the CDR3 is TGTGCCAGCAGTTGGGGACAGGGACGGAGCTACACCTTC. This translates into CASSWGQGRSYTF. Together with reference TRBV7-2 and TRBJ1-2, the CDR3 gives the full variable domain: GAGVSQSPSNKVTEKGKDVELRCDPISGHTALYWYRQSLGQGLEFLIYFQGNSAPDKSGLPSDRFSAERTGGSVSTLTIQRTQQEDSAVYLCASSWGQGRSYTFGSGTRLTVV.

The chain combines TRBV27 with TRBJ1-2; D perhaps matches TRBD1 (5 bases). The CDR3 has 15 amino acids. In germline, CDR1 is MNHEY, CDR2 SMNVEV (reference sequence). V gave up 6 bases and J gave up 2 bases, with 16 bases separating them. CDR3 bases: TGTGCCAGCAGCCGTAATCCGGACATGAACTATGGCTACACCTTC. This encodes CASSRNPDMNYGYTF.

This chain's CDR3 is CASSESGVYEQYF. As DNA, the CDR3 is TGCGCCAGCAGTGAGTCGGGGGTCTACGAGCAGTACTTC. The chain joins TRBV10-1 to TRBJ2-7, with D perhaps TRBD1 or TRBD2 (5 bases each). Trimming stripped 0 bases from V and 3 bases from J, with 6 bases between. CDR1 and CDR2 (germline): WNHNN, SYGVQD (reference sequence). The CDR3 contains 13 residues.

The V gene is TRBV5-1, the J gene TRBJ1-1, with D perhaps matching TRBD1 (6 bases). Per the germline V gene, CDR1 is SGHRS and CDR2 is YFSETQ. The CDR3 is 15 amino acids. Trimming took off 6 bases at V and 3 bases at J, with 18 bases between the two ends. CDR3 sequence: CASKDNGGADTEAFF. The DNA of the CDR3 is TGCGCCAGCAAGGATAACGGGGGCGCGGACACTGAAGCTTTCTTT.

This clone was seen a handful of times. This chain uses TRBV7-2 with TRBJ1-4, with D perhaps matching TRBD1 (6 bases). V was shortened by 1 base and J by 7 bases, with 16 bases between the two germline ends. From germline, CDR1 is SGHTA and CDR2 FQGNSA. CDR3 length equals 16 residues. The CDR3 loop reads CASSLVSGAISEKLFF. The DNA of the CDR3 is TGTGCCAGCAGCTTAGTCTCGGGGGCGATTTCTGAAAAACTGTTTTTT.

V gene TRBV5-4 combines with J gene TRBJ2-2; 8 nucleotides align to TRBD1. Germline V CDR1 and CDR2: SGHNT, YYREEE (reference sequence). This CDR3 is built from 15 residues. V lost 3 bases to trimming and J lost 1 base; unmatched junction nucleotides: 2. The CDR3 DNA is TGTGCCAGCAGCTCAGGACAGGGGAACACCGGGGAGCTGTTTTTT. Protein sequence: CASSSGQGNTGELFF.

This clone was recorded only once. The rearrangement links TRBV6-5 to TRBJ1-5; D gene unclear. This CDR3 contains 12 residues. The germline CDR1 and CDR2 sequences are MNHEY and SVGAGI. V dropped 7 bases and J dropped 1 base, with 5 bases sitting between them. Here the CDR3 DNA reads TGTGCCAGCACTGACAGCAATCAGCCCCAGCATTTT. Amino acid sequence: CASTDSNQPQHF.

This sequence joins TRBV7-8 and TRBJ2-7; 11 bases line up with TRBD2. The CDR3 totals 14 residues. J lost 7 bases, V lost 5 bases, and 7 bases had no gene match. The V gene's germline CDR1 is SGHVS and CDR2 FQNEAQ. CDR3 in amino acids: CASSPTSGEREQYF. The CDR3 nucleotides read TGTGCCAGCAGCCCGACTAGCGGGGAGAGGGAGCAGTACTTC.

The chain combines TRBV21-1 with TRBJ1-1. TRBV21-1 is a documented pseudogene. This CDR3 contains 12 residues. CDR3 nucleotide sequence: TGTGCCAGCAGCAATAACTGGCAGAAAGCTTTCTTT. Residues: CASSNNWQKAFF.

The chain couples TRBV19 to TRBJ1-3; D is unclear. V was trimmed by 7 bases and J by 4 bases, leaving 14 bases between them. CDR3 size: 14 residues. CDR1 and CDR2 (germline): LNHDA, SQIVND (reference sequence). CDR3 amino acids: CASMRSFYGNTIYF. For the CDR3, the DNA is TGTGCCAGTATGCGTTCGTTTTACGGAAACACCATATATTTT.

The chain links TRBV5-6 to TRBJ2-7; no definite D call. Germline V gene data show CDR1 as SGHDT and CDR2 as YYEEEE. V was cut by 3 bases and J by 7 bases, with 11 bases left in between. This CDR3 spans 12 amino acids. DNA for the CDR3: TGTGCCAGCAGCTGGGAACAGAGGGAGCAGTACTTC. It translates to CASSWEQREQYF.

The chain links TRBV10-3 to TRBJ1-1; D is ambiguous. Looked up from germline, CDR1 is ENHRY and CDR2 is SYGVKD. The CDR3 has 15 residues. Trimming stripped 7 bases from V and 1 base from J, with 16 bases between. Written as DNA, the CDR3 is TGTGCCATCACTTCTGAGGGAGCAGGGAACACTGAAGCTTTCTTT. It codes for CAITSEGAGNTEAFF.

V is TRBV29-1 and J is TRBJ1-1, with D possibly being TRBD1 (6 bases). The germline V gene encodes CDR1 SQVTM and CDR2 ANQGSEA. V was pared by 4 bases and J by 8 bases, with 11 bases between. The CDR3 has 11 residues. CDR3 sequence (DNA): TGCAGCGTTGGAGACAGGAGAGAAGCTTTCTTT. It encodes CSVGDRREAFF.

This sequence joins TRBV7-2 and TRBJ1-2; D not resolved. The length of the CDR3 is 13 residues. Germline assignment: CDR1 SGHTA and CDR2 FQGNSA. The ends were cut back, 3 bases at V and 0 bases at J, with 5 bases in the middle. The CDR3 region has the DNA TGTGCCAGCAGCTTCCCCGCTAACTATGGCTACACCTTC. It codes for CASSFPANYGYTF.

The chain combines TRBV6-1 with TRBJ1-4, with D uncertain. The germline CDR1 and CDR2 sequences are MNHNS and SASEGT. The CDR3 extends over 13 amino acids. V shed 5 bases and J shed 5 bases, with 9 bases lying between them. DNA for the CDR3: TGTGCCAGCAGTTCAATGATAAATGAAAAACTGTTTTTT. The encoded protein is CASSSMINEKLFF.

The chain recombines TRBV19 with TRBJ2-7; D is undetermined. This CDR3 has 16 amino acids. V shed 3 bases and J shed 0 bases, with 15 bases lying between them. Germline loops: CDR1 LNHDA, CDR2 SQIVND (reference sequence). In DNA form, the CDR3 reads TGTGCCAGTAGTATGTCCCCTCAGGTGAGCTCCTACGAGCAGTACTTC. Translated, it gives CASSMSPQVSSYEQYF.